These 32 T cell receptor beta chains were sequenced from one sample in a study of tissue T cells after allogeneic stem cell transplantation. Libraries were prepared by immunoSEQ multiplex PCR; TCRdb keeps only in-frame clonotypes and omits some of them. Of several thousand clones in the sample, 45% were seen once. Time point reported: mouse harvest day 14 after allogeneic transplant. Tail vein injection delivered 10^7 T-cell-depleted bone marrow cells and 10^6 splenic CD5+ T cells. Sequenced material: gut tissue. These receptors originate from a female BALB/c mouse given C57BL/6 T cells with graft-versus-host disease after an allogeneic hematopoietic cell transplant.

A note on this clone: The genes are named according to mouse. The read stops 1 residue short of the end of the CDR3; the missing end is completed from the germline J gene. This rearrangement joins TRBV23 to TRBJ2-4; the D call in the table, TRBD1, was not verified against the DNA. There are 14 residues in the CDR3. The germline V gene has CDR1 KGHTA and CDR2 FQNQQP. CDR3 protein: CSSSQTGGQNTLYF. Incomplete CDR3 DNA: TGCTCCAGCAGCCAGACAGGGGGTCAAAACACCTTGTAC.

Worth noting for this clone: The listed genes are named as in mouse. The missing CDR3 end, 1 residue past where the read stops, is filled in from the germline J gene. The chain joins TRBV26 to TRBJ1-4; D might be TRBD1 (5 bases). This CDR3 has 16 residues. Trimming removed 1 base from V and 0 bases from J, with 9 bases in between. Germline V gives CDR1 KGHPV, CDR2 FQNQEV (reference sequence). CDR3: CASSLYRQISNERLFF. The sequenced part of the CDR3 DNA is TGTGCCAGCAGTCTGTACCGACAGATTTCCAACGAAAGATTATTT.

About this clone: All gene names here are mouse names. The sequenced fragment ends 1 residue before the CDR3 boundary, so the rest is inferred from the germline J gene. The V call is TRBV12-1, the J call TRBJ2-7; 7 nucleotides line up with TRBD2. The length of the CDR3 is 13 residues. Germline values: CDR1 SGHSN, CDR2 HYEKVE. With 2 bases clipped from V and 2 bases from J, the junction kept 2 bases outside the gene matches. CDR3 bases read: TGTGCCAGCTCTCCGACTGGGACCTATGAACAGTAC. Encoded protein: CASSPTGTYEQY. In full, the CDR3 reads CASSPTGTYEQYF.

Comments on this clone: Mouse gene names apply. The read terminates 1 residue ahead of where the CDR3 ends, so the germline J gene completes it. This chain links TRBV16 with TRBJ2-5; D not resolved. Between the trimmed V and J ends, which lost 1 base and 4 bases, there was a span of 6 bases. From germline, CDR1 is SGHSA and CDR2 FRNQAP. CDR3 size: 13 residues. The CDR3 spells CASSLVREDTQYF. The DNA read from the CDR3 is TGTGCAAGCAGCTTAGTCAGAGAAGACACCCAGTAC.

This clone has a handful of counts. Gene names follow the mouse nomenclature. The CDR3 end falls 1 residue outside the read, so it is completed with the germline J gene. The rearrangement links TRBV13-2 to TRBJ2-7; 12 nucleotides align to TRBD2. CDR1 and CDR2 (germline): NNHNN, SYGAGS (reference sequence). Losses at the gene ends were 9 bases for V and 7 bases for J; bases not matched to a gene: 5. CDR3 length: 12 residues. This CDR3 is CATRLGGREQYF. The DNA read from the CDR3 is TGTGCCACTAGACTGGGGGGGCGGGAACAGTAC.

Concerning this clone itself: Gene and germline names: mouse. The read halts 1 residue ahead of the CDR3 end, with the missing end drawn from the germline J gene. The V and J genes are TRBV14 and TRBJ2-7; TRBD2 aligns across 13 bases. The CDR3 spans 13 residues. Germline trimming cut 5 bases from V and 7 bases from J; bases unmatched to any gene: 3. From germline, CDR1 is SGHDT and CDR2 FRDEAV. The sequenced CDR3 bases are TGTGCCAGCAGCCGGGGACTGGGGGGGGAACAGTAC. Protein: CASSRGLGGEQY. The entire CDR3 reads CASSRGLGGEQYF.

By proportion, this clone is medium-sized. Gene names and germline refer to mouse. The CDR3 is cut off 1 residue early in the read; its end comes from the germline J gene. The chain couples TRBV1 to TRBJ1-3; possible D gene TRBD1, 5 bases. The V gene's germline CDR1 is NSQYPW and CDR2 LRSPGD (reference sequence). This CDR3 is built from 15 residues. The germline V and J ends were trimmed by 3 bases and 0 bases, with 9 bases remaining between them. CDR3 bases read: TGCACCTGCAGTGCGGGGGGGAATTCTGGAAATACGCTCTAT. As protein: CTCSAGGNSGNTLY. Given in full, the CDR3 is CTCSAGGNSGNTLYF. The complete variable domain, with remaining parts taken from reference TRBV1 and TRBJ1-3, reads VTLLEQNPRWRLVPRGQAVNLRCILKNSQYPWMSWYQQDLQKQLQWLFTLRSPGDKEVKSLPGADYLATRVTDTELRLQVANMSQGRTLYCTCSAGGNSGNTLYFGEGSRLIVV.

Points on this clone: Each gene name is a mouse one. The missing CDR3 end, 1 residue past where the read stops, is filled in from the germline J gene. This chain joins TRBV24 and TRBJ2-7; 11 bases are shared with TRBD1. CDR3 length equals 14 residues. CDR1 KGHTA and CDR2 FRNEEI come from the germline V gene. The covered CDR3 bases are TGTGCAGCAGTCGGACCGGGACAGGGGGATGAACAGTAC. Residues: CAAVGPGQGDEQY. The complete CDR3 protein is CAAVGPGQGDEQYF.

Concerning this clone itself: Mouse germline and gene names are used. Coverage ceases 1 residue before the CDR3 finishes, and the germline J gene fills in the end. The rearrangement links TRBV1 to TRBJ2-5, with D tentatively TRBD1 (6 bases). The CDR3 covers 14 residues. Germline CDR1 is NSQYPW and CDR2 is LRSPGD (reference sequence). The V and J ends lost 3 bases and 2 bases respectively, with 9 bases between them. Here the CDR3 reads CTCSAGQIQDTQYF. The sequenced part of the CDR3 DNA is TGCACCTGCAGTGCGGGACAAATCCAAGACACCCAGTAC.

Comment on this clone: Gene names and germline match the mouse. The read falls 1 residue short of the CDR3 end, and the missing part is taken from the germline J gene. V is TRBV2 and J is TRBJ2-4; 11 nucleotides align to TRBD2. Per germline, CDR1 LGHNA and CDR2 YSYQKL. V shed 3 bases and J 0 bases; nucleotides not matched to a gene: 2. The CDR3 consists of 16 residues. CDR3 sequence: CASSHGTGGSQNTLYF. CDR3 DNA (partial): TGTGCCAGCAGCCACGGGACTGGGGGTAGTCAAAACACCTTGTAC.

This clone was seen a handful of times. Mouse names are used for the genes. From the germline J gene comes the end of the CDR3, since the read stops 1 residue before it. The gene calls are TRBV26 and TRBJ1-3, with 9 nucleotides matching TRBD1. This CDR3 is built from 15 residues. V lost 6 bases to trimming and J lost 4 bases; unmatched junction nucleotides: 7. Germline V gene data show CDR1 as KGHPV and CDR2 as FQNQEV (reference sequence). CDR3 DNA, as far as it was read: TGTGCCAGCAGCCTACAGGGGGCGAGGGGAAATACGCTCTAT. Its translation is CASSLQGARGNTLY. The complete CDR3 sequence is CASSLQGARGNTLYF.

This clone was detected only a few times. Genes here carry mouse names. Read coverage stops 1 residue before the CDR3 terminus; the germline J gene supplies the remainder. This chain connects TRBV26 to TRBJ2-5, with 10 bases lining up with TRBD1. Germline V lookup: CDR1 KGHPV, CDR2 FQNQEV (reference sequence). Trimming cost V 4 bases and J 7 bases; bases outside gene matches: 5. The CDR3 is 14 amino acids. CDR3 sequence: CASSPGTGVNTQYF. Partial CDR3 DNA: TGTGCCAGCAGTCCCGGGACAGGGGTAAACACCCAGTAC.

This clone qualifies as medium-sized (0.01 to 0.1%). The genes and germline here are from mouse. Sequencing ends 1 residue short of the CDR3 end; the germline J gene provides the rest. J is TRBJ1-1 and V is TRBV19; D not certain. This CDR3 has 13 residues. CDR1 is FNHDT, CDR2 SITEND, per germline (reference sequence). Trimming pared 0 bases from V and 2 bases from J, leaving 5 bases between. The CDR3 bases that were read are TGTGCCAGCAGTATAGACAGTAACACAGAAGTCTTC. Its translation is CASSIDSNTEVF. The entire CDR3 is CASSIDSNTEVFF.

As concerns this clone: The germline and genes are mouse ones. The CDR3 goes on 1 residue after the read ends, and that part is filled in from the germline J gene. The genes are TRBV13-2 and TRBJ2-3, with TRBD2 matching over 9 bases. The ends lost 3 bases at V and 0 bases at J; junction bases unmatched: 5. Per germline, CDR1 NNHNN and CDR2 SYGAGS (reference sequence). The CDR3 contains 16 residues. CDR3 DNA, as far as it was read: TGTGCCAGCGGTGGGACTGGGGCCACTAGTGCAGAAACGCTGTAT. Its protein is CASGGTGATSAETLY. Given in full, the CDR3 is CASGGTGATSAETLYF.

By share, this clone ranks as medium-sized. Mouse gene names and germline throughout. The DNA ends 1 residue before the CDR3 does, and the rest of the CDR3 is filled in from the germline J gene. This sequence joins TRBV23 and TRBJ2-1; the table's D call, TRBD1, was not checked against the DNA. Germline CDR1 reads KGHTA; CDR2 reads FQNQQP. This CDR3 is built from 13 residues. The sequenced part of the CDR3 DNA is TGCTCCAGCAGTCTCCAGGGGGCCACTGAGCAGTTC. The encoded protein is CSSSLQGATEQF. The whole CDR3 reads CSSSLQGATEQFF.

Details on this clone: The gene symbols are mouse symbols. The sequence runs out 1 residue before the end of the CDR3; the remainder is reconstructed from the germline J gene. The rearrangement uses TRBV15 and TRBJ2-7; TRBD2 matches at 8 bases. The CDR3 spans 13 residues. Germline CDR1 SGHND, CDR2 FRSKSL. Trimming cost V 3 bases and J 7 bases; bases outside gene matches: 5. CDR3 sequence: CASSLAGGREQYF. Incomplete CDR3 DNA: TGTGCCAGCAGTTTGGCTGGGGGGCGCGAACAGTAC.

This clone is termed medium-sized. Gene names follow the mouse nomenclature. The CDR3 goes on 1 residue after the read ends, and that part is filled in from the germline J gene. The genes are TRBV20 and TRBJ2-7; perhaps TRBD1 as D (6 bases). The CDR3 sequence is 12 residues long. Trimming stripped 1 base from V and 4 bases from J, with 8 bases between. Germline V gene sequence: CDR1 GFQATS, CDR2 STVNSAI. CDR3 protein: CGARGDTYEQYF. The part of the CDR3 DNA that was read is TGTGGTGCTAGGGGGGACACATATGAACAGTAC.

This clone is deemed medium-sized. Gene names denote mouse genes. The read terminates 1 residue before the CDR3 end, so the remaining end is supplied by the germline J gene. This rearrangement joins TRBV3 to TRBJ1-1; D call uncertain. CDR1 and CDR2 from the germline V gene are SNHLY and FYNGKV (reference sequence). Trimming stripped 1 base from V and 2 bases from J, with 8 bases between. CDR3 size: 14 residues. The CDR3 DNA, read in part, is TGTGCCAGCAGCTTAGGGGGTGGCAACACAGAAGTCTTC. Amino acids: CASSLGGGNTEVF. The CDR3, in full, reads CASSLGGGNTEVFF.

This clone has a handful of counts. Gene labels here are mouse ones. CDR3 DNA, as far as it was read: TGCTCCAGCAGTCCGGGACAGGGGGCCTATGAACAGTAC. Translated, it gives CSSSPGQGAYEQY. The entire CDR3 protein is CSSSPGQGAYEQYF. The chain recombines TRBV23 with TRBJ2-7; the table's D call, TRBD1, has no DNA check behind it. The CDR3 goes on 1 residue after the read ends, and that part is filled in from the germline J gene. This CDR3 is 14 amino acids long. Germline V lookup: CDR1 KGHTA, CDR2 FQNQQP.

This clone was picked up a small number of times. Here the gene names and germline are mouse. The read stops 1 residue short of the end of the CDR3; the missing end is completed from the germline J gene. The gene calls are TRBV4 and TRBJ2-2; tentatively, D is TRBD2 (6 bases). CDR3 length: 15 residues. With 3 bases removed from V and 4 bases from J, the gap between germline ends came to 12 bases. Germline-derived CDR1 and CDR2 are LGHDT and YNNKQL (reference sequence). The CDR3 spells CASSYWGSGTGQLYF. Partial CDR3 DNA: TGTGCCAGCAGCTACTGGGGAAGCGGCACCGGGCAGCTCTAC.

In regard to this clone: Genes here carry mouse names. CDR3 in amino acids: CASSKDRGDTGQLYF. The part of the CDR3 DNA that was read is TGTGCTAGCAGTAAGGACAGGGGTGACACCGGGCAGCTCTAC. The chain uses TRBV17 and TRBJ2-2; 9 bases are shared with TRBD1. The CDR3 is cut off 1 residue early in the read; its end comes from the germline J gene. CDR1 and CDR2 from the germline V gene are MNHDT and YYDKIL. Trimming removed 4 bases from V and 3 bases from J; junction bases left unmatched: 3. The CDR3 spans 15 residues. The full variable domain, with the rest looked up from reference TRBV17 and TRBJ2-2, is DTTVKQNPRYKLARVGKPVNLICSQTMNHDTMYWYQKKPNQAPKLLLFYYDKILNREADTFEKFQSSRPNNSFCSLYIGSAGLEYSAMYLCASSKDRGDTGQLYFGEGSKLTVL.

The table lists this clone with a count of one. The gene names given are mouse names. The read gets to within 1 residue of the CDR3 end, and the germline J gene fills in the rest. V gene TRBV5 combines with J gene TRBJ2-3, with D possibly being TRBD2 (5 bases). This CDR3 spans 14 amino acids. Germline lookup yields CDR1 LGHNA and CDR2 YNLKQL (reference sequence). Between the trimmed V and J ends, which lost 4 bases and 3 bases, there was a span of 11 bases. CDR3 protein: CASSLRTYAETLYF. The CDR3 bases that were read are TGTGCCAGCAGCCTCCGGACTTACGCAGAAACGCTGTAT.

For this clone: Each gene name is a mouse one. The read ends 1 residue early relative to the CDR3; the germline J gene fills the gap. The chain combines TRBV23 with TRBJ2-1; no check of the table's D call, TRBD2, against the DNA was made. The CDR3 covers 14 residues. CDR1 KGHTA and CDR2 FQNQQP come from the germline V gene. The DNA read from the CDR3 is TGCTCCAGCAGGAGGGACTTTAACTATGCTGAGCAGTTC. Protein sequence: CSSRRDFNYAEQF. The entire CDR3 sequence reads CSSRRDFNYAEQFF.

Regarding this clone: The gene names given are mouse names. The read falls 1 residue short of the CDR3 end, and the missing part is taken from the germline J gene. The chain recombines TRBV23 with TRBJ1-4; the D call TRBD1 from the table was never checked on the DNA. The length of the CDR3 is 15 residues. Germline CDR1 is KGHTA and CDR2 is FQNQQP. Here the CDR3 reads CSSSQGQGDNERLFF. The CDR3 DNA, read in part, is TGCTCCAGCAGTCAAGGACAGGGGGACAACGAAAGATTATTT.

Worth noting for this clone: All gene names here are mouse names. The read terminates 1 residue ahead of where the CDR3 ends, so the germline J gene completes it. This sequence joins TRBV4 and TRBJ2-7, with TRBD2 identical over 11 bases. The CDR3 has 14 amino acids. V shed 7 bases, J shed 7 bases, and the junction held 9 bases outside the gene matches. Germline CDR1 LGHDT, CDR2 YNNKQL (reference sequence). The CDR3 DNA, read in part, is TGTGCCAGCAACACGGGACTGGGGGTTTGGGAACAGTAC. Translated: CASNTGLGVWEQY. The complete CDR3 reads CASNTGLGVWEQYF.

Note on this clone: Mouse gene names apply. The read is 1 residue too short to cover the CDR3 end, so that end is filled in from the germline J gene. This rearrangement joins TRBV12-2 to TRBJ2-2, with TRBD1 matching over 8 bases. The CDR3 length is 14 residues. Germline values: CDR1 SGHLS, CDR2 HYDKME. Trimming removed 2 bases from V and 2 bases from J; junction bases left unmatched: 0. The CDR3 DNA, read in part, is TGTGCCAGCTCTCGGACAGGGAACACCGGGCAGCTCTAC. It encodes CASSRTGNTGQLY. The whole CDR3 protein reads CASSRTGNTGQLYF.

Points on this clone: The gene symbols are mouse symbols. CDR3 bases read: TGCACCTGCAGTGGACAGGGAGACACCCAGTAC. Amino acid sequence: CTCSGQGDTQY. The CDR3, in full, reads CTCSGQGDTQYF. The chain carries TRBV1 and TRBJ2-5, with TRBD1 matching 7 bases. The read ends 1 residue early relative to the CDR3; the germline J gene fills the gap. This CDR3 comprises 12 residues. With V trimmed by 4 bases and J by 5 bases, 0 bases remained unmatched. CDR1 and CDR2 (germline): NSQYPW, LRSPGD (reference sequence).

This clone has just a few counts. The gene symbols are mouse symbols. The read finishes 1 residue shy of the CDR3 end, and the germline J gene is used to complete it. This chain connects TRBV12-2 to TRBJ2-3, with D unclear. This CDR3 has 13 amino acids. Trimming pared 2 bases from V and 0 bases from J, leaving 5 bases between. Germline V gene data show CDR1 as SGHLS and CDR2 as HYDKME. The CDR3 reads CASSPSSAETLYF. The sequenced part of the CDR3 DNA is TGTGCCAGCTCTCCGTCTAGTGCAGAAACGCTGTAT.

As for this clone: The gene symbols are mouse symbols. The CDR3 reads CASSPQSSYEQYF. The CDR3 bases that were read are TGTGCTAGCAGCCCTCAAAGCTCCTATGAACAGTAC. This chain joins TRBV29 and TRBJ2-7, with D unresolved. The read finishes 1 residue shy of the CDR3 end, and the germline J gene is used to complete it. Trimming cost V 6 bases and J 0 bases, with 9 bases left between them. Germline assignment: CDR1 MSHET and CDR2 SYDVDS. The CDR3 consists of 13 residues. Full variable domain (outside the CDR3, taken from reference TRBV29 and TRBJ2-7): DMKVTQMPRYLIKRMGENVLLECGQDMSHETMYWYRQDPGLGLQLIYISYDVDSNSEGDIPKGYRVSRKKREHFSLILDSAKTNQTSVYFCASSPQSSYEQYFGPGTRLTVL.

As for this clone: Mouse germline and gene names are used. The observed sequence ends 1 residue before the CDR3 terminus, with the missing tail filled in from the germline J gene. The chain has TRBV12-1 and TRBJ2-5; TRBD2 aligns across 7 bases. J lost 2 bases, V lost 3 bases, and 4 bases had no gene match. The CDR3 extends over 14 amino acids. Germline CDR1 is SGHSN and CDR2 is HYEKVE. The CDR3: CASSKTGSQDTQYF. CDR3 bases read: TGTGCCAGCTCTAAGACTGGGAGCCAAGACACCCAGTAC.

Remarks on this clone: Gene names are the mouse ones. The read is 1 residue too short to cover the CDR3 end, so that end is filled in from the germline J gene. V and J are TRBV5 and TRBJ2-5, with D maybe TRBD1 (5 bases). V was trimmed by 6 bases and J by 0 bases, leaving 7 bases between them. This CDR3 has 13 amino acids. Per germline, CDR1 LGHNA and CDR2 YNLKQL (reference sequence). The part of the CDR3 DNA that was read is TGTGCCAGCAGGAGGACAAACCAAGACACCCAGTAC. Encoded protein: CASRRTNQDTQY. The complete CDR3 protein is CASRRTNQDTQYF.

In regard to this clone: All gene names here are mouse names. The missing CDR3 end, 1 residue past where the read stops, is filled in from the germline J gene. Other DNA sequences from this sample encode an identical CDR3 as well. The chain carries TRBV23 and TRBJ2-1; TRBD1 is the table's D call, not checked against the DNA. CDR1 is KGHTA, CDR2 FQNQQP, per germline. This CDR3 region has 14 residues. The chain's CDR3 is CSSSQSTGVAEQFF. The part of the CDR3 DNA that was read is TGCTCCAGCAGTCAATCGACAGGGGTGGCTGAGCAGTTC.